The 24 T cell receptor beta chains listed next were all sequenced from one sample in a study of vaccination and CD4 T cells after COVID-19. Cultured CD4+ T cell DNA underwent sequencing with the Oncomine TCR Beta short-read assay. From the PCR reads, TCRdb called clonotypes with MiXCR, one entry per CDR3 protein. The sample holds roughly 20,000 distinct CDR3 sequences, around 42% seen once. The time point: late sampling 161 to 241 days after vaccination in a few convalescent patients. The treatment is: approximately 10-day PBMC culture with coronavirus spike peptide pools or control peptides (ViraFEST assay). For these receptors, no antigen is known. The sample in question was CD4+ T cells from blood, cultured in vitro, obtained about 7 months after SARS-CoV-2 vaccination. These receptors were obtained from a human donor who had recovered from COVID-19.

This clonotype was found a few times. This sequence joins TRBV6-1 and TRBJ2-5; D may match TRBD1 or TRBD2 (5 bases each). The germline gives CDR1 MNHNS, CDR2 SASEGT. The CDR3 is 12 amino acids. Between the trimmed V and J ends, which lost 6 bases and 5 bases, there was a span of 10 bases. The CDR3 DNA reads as TGTGCCAGCAGCAGGGAGAGGGAGACCCAGTACTTC. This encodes CASSRERETQYF.

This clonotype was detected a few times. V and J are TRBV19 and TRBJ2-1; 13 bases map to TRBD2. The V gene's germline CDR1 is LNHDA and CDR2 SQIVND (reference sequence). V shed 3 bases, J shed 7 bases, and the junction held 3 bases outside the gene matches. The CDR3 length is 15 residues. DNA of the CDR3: TGTGCCAGTAGTATCCCACTAGCGGGAGGGAATGAGCAGTTCTTC. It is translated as CASSIPLAGGNEQFF.

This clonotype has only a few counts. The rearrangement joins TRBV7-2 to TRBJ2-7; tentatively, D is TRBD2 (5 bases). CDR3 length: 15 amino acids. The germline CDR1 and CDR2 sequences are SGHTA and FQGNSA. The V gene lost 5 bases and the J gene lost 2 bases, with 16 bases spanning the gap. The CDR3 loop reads CASSLGRAEAYEQYF. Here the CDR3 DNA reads TGTGCCAGCAGCCTCGGTCGAGCGGAGGCCTACGAGCAGTACTTC.

The CDR3 nucleotides read TGTGCCATCAGGGGAGCCTACAATGAGCAGTTCTTC. This codes for CAIRGAYNEQFF. The V and J genes are TRBV10-3 and TRBJ2-1; TRBD2 might be the D (5 bases). Germline loops: CDR1 ENHRY, CDR2 SYGVKD. The length of the CDR3 is 12 residues. V was cut by 6 bases and J by 2 bases, with 5 bases left in between.

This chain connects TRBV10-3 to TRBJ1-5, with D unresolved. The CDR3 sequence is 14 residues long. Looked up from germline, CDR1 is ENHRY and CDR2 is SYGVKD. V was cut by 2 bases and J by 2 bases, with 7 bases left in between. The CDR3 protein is CAISEGRGNQPQHF. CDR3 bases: TGTGCCATCAGTGAGGGGAGGGGCAATCAGCCCCAGCATTTT.

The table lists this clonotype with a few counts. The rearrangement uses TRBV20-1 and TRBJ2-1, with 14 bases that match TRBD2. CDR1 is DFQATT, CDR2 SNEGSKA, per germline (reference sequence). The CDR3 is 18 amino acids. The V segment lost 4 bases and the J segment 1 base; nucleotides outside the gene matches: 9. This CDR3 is CSANGLAGGGGSYNEQFF. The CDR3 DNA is TGCAGTGCTAACGGACTAGCGGGAGGAGGGGGGTCCTACAATGAGCAGTTCTTC.

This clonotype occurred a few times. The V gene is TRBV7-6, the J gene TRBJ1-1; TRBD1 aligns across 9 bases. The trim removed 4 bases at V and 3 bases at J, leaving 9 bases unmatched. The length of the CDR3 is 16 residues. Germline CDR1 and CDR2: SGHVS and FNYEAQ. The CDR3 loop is CASSSLDWDRDTEAFF. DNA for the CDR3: TGTGCCAGCAGCTCCCTCGATTGGGACAGGGACACTGAAGCTTTCTTT.

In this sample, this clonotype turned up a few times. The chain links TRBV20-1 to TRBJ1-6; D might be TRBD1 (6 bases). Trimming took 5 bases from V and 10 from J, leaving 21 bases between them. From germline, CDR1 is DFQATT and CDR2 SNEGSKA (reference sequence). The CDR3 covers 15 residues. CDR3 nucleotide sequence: TGCAGTGCTGAACCCGCAAGACAGGCCATCTCACCCCTCCACTTT. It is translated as CSAEPARQAISPLHF.

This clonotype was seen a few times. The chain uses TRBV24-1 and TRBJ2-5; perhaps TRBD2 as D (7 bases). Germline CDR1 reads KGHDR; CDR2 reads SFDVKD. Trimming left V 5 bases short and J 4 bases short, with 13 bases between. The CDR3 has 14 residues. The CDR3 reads CATSARGLSETQYF. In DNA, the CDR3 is TGTGCCACCAGTGCCAGGGGACTATCAGAGACCCAGTACTTC.

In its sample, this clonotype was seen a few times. The CDR3 DNA follows: TGTGCCAGCAAACAGGACAGTTCCAATCAGCCCCAGCATTTT. Its protein product is CASKQDSSNQPQHF. The chain couples TRBV6-2 or TRBV6-3 to TRBJ1-5, with D tentatively TRBD1 (6 bases). CDR1 is MNHEY and CDR2 is SVGEGT in the germline V gene. V gave up 7 bases and J gave up 3 bases, with 13 bases separating them. This CDR3 contains 14 residues.

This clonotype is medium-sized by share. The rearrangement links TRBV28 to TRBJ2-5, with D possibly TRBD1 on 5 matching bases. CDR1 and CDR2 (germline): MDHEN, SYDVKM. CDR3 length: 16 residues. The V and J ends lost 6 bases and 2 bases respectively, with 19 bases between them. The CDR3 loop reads CASRGHSGLGQETQYF. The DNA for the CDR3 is TGTGCCAGCAGAGGCCATTCAGGGCTCGGGCAAGAGACCCAGTACTTC.

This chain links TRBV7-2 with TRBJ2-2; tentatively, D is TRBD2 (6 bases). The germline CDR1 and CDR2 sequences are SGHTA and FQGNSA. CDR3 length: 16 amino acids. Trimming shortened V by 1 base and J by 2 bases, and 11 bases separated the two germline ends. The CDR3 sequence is CASSLGPAGNTGELFF. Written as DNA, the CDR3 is TGTGCCAGCAGCTTAGGGCCAGCGGGTAACACCGGGGAGCTGTTTTTT.

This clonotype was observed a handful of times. CDR3 residues: CATSPDYTDTQYF. The CDR3 coding sequence is TGTGCCACCAGTCCGGACTACACTGATACGCAGTATTTT. The gene calls are TRBV24-1 and TRBJ2-3, with D tentatively TRBD2 (6 bases). Germline-derived CDR1 and CDR2 are KGHDR and SFDVKD. The CDR3 spans 13 residues. Between the trimmed V and J ends, which lost 6 bases and 6 bases, there was a span of 12 bases.

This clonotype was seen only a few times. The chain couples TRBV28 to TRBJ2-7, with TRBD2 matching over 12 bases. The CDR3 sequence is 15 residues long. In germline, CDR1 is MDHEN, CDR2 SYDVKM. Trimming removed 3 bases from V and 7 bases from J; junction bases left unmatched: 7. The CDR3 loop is CASSFRLAGAGEQYF. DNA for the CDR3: TGTGCCAGCAGTTTTCGACTAGCGGGAGCGGGGGAGCAGTACTTC. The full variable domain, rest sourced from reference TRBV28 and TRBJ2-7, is DVKVTQSSRYLVKRTGEKVFLECVQDMDHENMFWYRQDPGLGLRLIYFSYDVKMKEKGDIPEGYSVSREKKERFSLILESASTNQTSMYLCASSFRLAGAGEQYFGPGTRLTVT.

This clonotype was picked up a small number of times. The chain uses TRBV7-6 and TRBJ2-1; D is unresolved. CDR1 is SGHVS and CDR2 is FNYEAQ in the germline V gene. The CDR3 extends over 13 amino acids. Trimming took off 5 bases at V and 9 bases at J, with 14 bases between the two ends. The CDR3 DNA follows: TGTGCCAGCAGCCCGAGAGGTCTGGGTGAGCAGTTCTTC. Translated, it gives CASSPRGLGEQFF.

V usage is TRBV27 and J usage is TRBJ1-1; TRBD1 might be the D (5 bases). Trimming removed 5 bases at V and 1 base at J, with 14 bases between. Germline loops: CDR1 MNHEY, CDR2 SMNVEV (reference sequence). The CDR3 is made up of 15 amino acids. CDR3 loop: CASSREGWGNTEAFF. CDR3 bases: TGTGCCAGCAGTCGAGAGGGGTGGGGGAACACTGAAGCTTTCTTT.

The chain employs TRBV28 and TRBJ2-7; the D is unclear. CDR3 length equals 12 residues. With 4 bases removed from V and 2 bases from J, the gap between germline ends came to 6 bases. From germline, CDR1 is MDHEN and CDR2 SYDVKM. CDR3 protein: CASSSKPYEQYF. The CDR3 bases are TGTGCCAGCAGTTCCAAACCCTACGAGCAGTACTTC.

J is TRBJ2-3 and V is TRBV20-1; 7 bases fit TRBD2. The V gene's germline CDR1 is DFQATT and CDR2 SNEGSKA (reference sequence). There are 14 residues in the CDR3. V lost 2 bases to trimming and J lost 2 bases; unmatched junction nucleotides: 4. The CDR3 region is CSARWGGSTDTQYF. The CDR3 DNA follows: TGCAGTGCTAGATGGGGGGGGTCCACAGATACGCAGTATTTT.

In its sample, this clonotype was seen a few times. Here the CDR3 DNA reads TGTGCCAGCAGTTCCTATGGAGCGGGGATATACGAGCAGTACTTC. Translation gives CASSSYGAGIYEQYF. The rearrangement uses TRBV7-2 and TRBJ2-7, with TRBD2 matching 7 bases. This CDR3 comprises 15 residues. The trim removed 6 bases at V and 4 bases at J, leaving 12 bases unmatched. The germline CDR1 and CDR2 sequences are SGHTA and FQGNSA. The full variable domain, completed using reference TRBV7-2 and TRBJ2-7, is GAGVSQSPSNKVTEKGKDVELRCDPISGHTALYWYRQSLGQGLEFLIYFQGNSAPDKSGLPSDRFSAERTGGSVSTLTIQRTQQEDSAVYLCASSSYGAGIYEQYFGPGTRLTVT.

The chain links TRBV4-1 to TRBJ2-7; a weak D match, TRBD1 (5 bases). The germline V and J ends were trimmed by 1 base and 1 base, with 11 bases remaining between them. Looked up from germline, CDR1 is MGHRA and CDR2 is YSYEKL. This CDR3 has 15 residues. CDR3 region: CASSQVLQVSYEQYF. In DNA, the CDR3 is TGCGCCAGCAGCCAAGTCCTACAGGTATCCTACGAGCAGTACTTC.

The CDR3 nucleotides read TGTGCCAGCAGCATGGACAGGGGACTAGCGGGAGCAACCTACGAGCAGTACTTC. Translated: CASSMDRGLAGATYEQYF. The chain uses TRBV7-9 and TRBJ2-7; 14 bases map to TRBD2. V lost 5 bases, J lost 2 bases, and 11 bases stayed unmatched. CDR3 length: 18 amino acids. From germline, CDR1 is SEHNR and CDR2 FQNEAQ (reference sequence).

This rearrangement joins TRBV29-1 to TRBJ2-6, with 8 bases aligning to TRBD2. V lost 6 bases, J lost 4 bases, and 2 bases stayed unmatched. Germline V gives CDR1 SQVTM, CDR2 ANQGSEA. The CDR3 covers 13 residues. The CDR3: CSVAGAGANVLTF. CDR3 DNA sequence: TGCAGCGTAGCGGGAGCCGGGGCCAACGTCCTGACTTTC. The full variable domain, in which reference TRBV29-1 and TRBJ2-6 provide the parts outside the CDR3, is SAVISQKPSRDICQRGTSLTIQCQVDSQVTMMFWYRQQPGQSLTLIATANQGSEATYESGFVIDKFPISRPNLTFSTLTVSNMSPEDSSIYLCSVAGAGANVLTFGAGSRLTVL.

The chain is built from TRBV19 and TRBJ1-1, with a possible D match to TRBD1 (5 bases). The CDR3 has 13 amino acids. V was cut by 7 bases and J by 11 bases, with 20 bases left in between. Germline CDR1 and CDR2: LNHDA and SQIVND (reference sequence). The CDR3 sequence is CASIFALRGEAFF. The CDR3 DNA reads TGTGCCAGTATTTTCGCCCTAAGAGGGGAGGCTTTCTTT.

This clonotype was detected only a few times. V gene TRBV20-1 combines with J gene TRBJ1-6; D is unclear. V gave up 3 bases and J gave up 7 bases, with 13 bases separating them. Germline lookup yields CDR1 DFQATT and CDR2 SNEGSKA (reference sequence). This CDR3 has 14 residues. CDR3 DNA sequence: TGCAGTGCTAGCACAACACGTACGAATTCACCCCTCCACTTT. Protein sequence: CSASTTRTNSPLHF.